The T cell receptor (beta chain) under discussion was sequenced for a study of T cell responses to AZD1222 COVID-19 vaccine. CDR3 size: 16 residues. The trim removed 6 bases at V and 5 bases at J, leaving 11 bases unmatched. Germline V gene data show CDR1 as LGHNA and CDR2 as YSLEER. Pooling was applied to second doses at about 4 or about 12 weeks. Generated by immunoSEQ multiplex PCR, the TCRdb table keeps only in-frame clones and is missing some. The sample includes about 120,000 clones, roughly 91% of them seen just once. The chain combines TRBV4-3 with TRBJ1-1, with TRBD1 matching over 11 bases. The source material was peripheral blood, sampled 28 days after the second AZD1222 dose. The TCR comes from an adult who received the AZD1222 COVID-19 vaccine. Written as DNA, the CDR3 is TGCGCCAGCAGTCTGCAAGAGGACAGGGGGCTTACTGAAGCTTTCTTT. Protein: CASSLQEDRGLTEAFF.